These 5 T cell receptor beta chains came from one sample sequenced in a study of technical replicates of blood from a few donors. The data were produced by immunoSEQ multiplex PCR, yet TCRdb's version contains in-frame clones alone and is incomplete. The sample has 12,000 or so clones; 70% to 90% are singletons. Sample: PBMCs. These receptors were collected from a human donor in good health.

This clone was recorded once. V and J are TRBV6-6 and TRBJ2-2; 8 nucleotides align to TRBD1. The CDR3 is 16 residues long. V shed 6 bases, J shed 5 bases, and the junction held 11 bases outside the gene matches. Germline lookup yields CDR1 MNHNY and CDR2 SVGAGI (reference sequence). The CDR3 is CASSQSRTGLTGELFF. CDR3 DNA sequence: TGTGCCAGCAGCCAAAGCCGGACAGGGCTGACCGGGGAGCTGTTTTTT.

The rearrangement joins TRBV5-1 to TRBJ2-7, with D tentatively TRBD2 (5 bases). The germline V and J ends were trimmed by 7 bases and 6 bases, with 23 bases remaining between them. Germline loops: CDR1 SGHRS, CDR2 YFSETQ. The CDR3 runs 15 residues. CDR3 protein: CASCLSLAGYSEQYF. The CDR3 region has the DNA TGCGCCAGCTGCCTGAGTTTGGCGGGTTATAGCGAGCAGTACTTC.

The chain links TRBV30 to TRBJ2-1, with a possible D match to TRBD1 (5 bases). This CDR3 has 13 amino acids. The germline gives CDR1 GTSNPN, CDR2 SVGIG (reference sequence). V was trimmed by 2 bases and J by 12 bases, leaving 17 bases between them. Here the CDR3 reads CAWSSQENKVQFF. The CDR3 DNA is TGTGCCTGGAGTTCACAGGAGAACAAGGTGCAGTTCTTC. The entire variable domain, with the rest obtained from reference TRBV30 and TRBJ2-1, is as follows: SQTIHQWPATLVQPVGSPLSLECTVEGTSNPNLYWYRQAAGRGLQLLFYSVGIGQISSEVPQNLSASRPQDRQFILSSKKLLLSDSGFYLCAWSSQENKVQFFGPGTRLTVL.

This clone has just a few counts. V and J are TRBV10-2 and TRBJ1-2; a possible D gene is TRBD1 (6 bases). The V end lost 8 bases, the J end lost 3 bases, and 13 bases lay between the germline ends. The CDR3 covers 13 residues. Germline CDR1 is WSHSY and CDR2 is SAAADI. CDR3 DNA sequence: TGCGCCAGCGGGGACCGACAGGACTATGGCTACACCTTC. Translating it yields CASGDRQDYGYTF.

CDR3 bases: TGTGCCAGCAGTTTGTGGGAGGGAGAAACGCAGTATTTT. Translated, it gives CASSLWEGETQYF. V is TRBV27 and J is TRBJ2-3; TRBD2 matches at 7 bases. The CDR3 is 13 amino acids. The trim removed 3 bases at V and 9 bases at J, leaving 6 bases unmatched. CDR1 is MNHEY, CDR2 SMNVEV, per germline (reference sequence).